These T cell receptor beta chains were read from a single sample in a study of radiation and T cells in renal cell carcinoma. Produced via immunoSEQ multiplex PCR; TCRdb's table is partial and in-frame only. Among about 73,000 clones listed, less than 90% were seen once. This specimen was blood, taken from a patient whose treatment included radiotherapy and nephrectomy. The receptors here all came from a woman aged 60-70 years with renal cell carcinoma. Both conserved end residues are part of each CDR3. Fields, in order: J gene, D gene, clone size, V gene, CDR3 protein, CDR3 DNA. D genes are given only for firm matches. Some rows mark clone size as missing; the rest say once, few, many or name a class of expanded clone.

>TRBJ2-6|NA|NA|TRBV7-9
CATTGQAVAGANVLTF
TGTGCCACTACGGGGCAGGCAGTCGCTGGGGCCAACGTCCTGACTTTC
>TRBJ2-7|NA|NA|TRBV6-5
CASSDIYEQYF
TGTGCCAGCAGTGACATTTACGAGCAGTACTTC
>TRBJ2-7|NA|NA|TRBV7-6
CASSSAEPYEQYF
TGTGCCAGCAGCTCAGCAGAGCCCTACGAGCAGTACTTC
>TRBJ1-1|TRBD1|NA|TRBV4-3
CASSPMLQGAEAFF
TGCGCCAGCAGCCCTATGTTGCAGGGGGCTGAAGCTTTCTTT
>TRBJ2-7|TRBD1|NA|TRBV5-1
CASSLGTGRIDEQYF
TGCGCCAGCAGCTTGGGGACAGGGAGGATAGACGAGCAGTACTTC
>TRBJ2-3|TRBD1|few|TRBV5-6
CASSGGTGDSTDTQYF
TGTGCCAGCAGCGGAGGGACAGGGGATTCGACAGATACGCAGTATTTT
>TRBJ1-1|NA|NA|TRBV28
CASSVGWVNTEAFF
TGTGCCAGCAGTGTTGGTTGGGTGAACACTGAAGCTTTCTTT
>TRBJ1-1|NA|few|TRBV5-6
CASSFQGNTEAFF
TGTGCCAGCAGCTTCCAGGGTAACACTGAAGCTTTCTTT
>TRBJ1-3|NA|NA|TRBV18
CASSPARSSGNTIYF
TGTGCCAGCTCACCAGCTAGGAGTTCTGGAAACACCATATATTTT
>TRBJ2-7|NA|NA|TRBV6-5
CASSYSSNRVNEQYF
TGTGCCAGCAGTTACAGTAGCAACAGGGTAAACGAGCAGTACTTC
>TRBJ2-4|TRBD1|NA|TRBV7-2
CASSTQGAYTKNIQYF
TGTGCCAGCAGCACACAGGGGGCATATACCAAAAACATTCAGTACTTC
>TRBJ1-6|NA|NA|TRBV28
CASSYNSPLHF
TGTGCCAGCAGTTATAATTCACCCCTCCACTTT
>TRBJ1-2|NA|NA|TRBV6-5
CASRIRGGSNYGYTF
TGTGCCAGCAGAATCCGAGGCGGGAGCAACTATGGCTACACCTTC
>TRBJ1-2|TRBD1|NA|TRBV30
CAWTRQGHSSGYTF
TGTGCCTGGACTCGACAGGGCCACTCAAGCGGCTACACCTTC
>TRBJ1-1|TRBD1|NA|TRBV6-4
CASSRGQGANTEAFF
TGTGCCAGCAGTCGGGGACAGGGGGCTAACACTGAAGCTTTCTTT
>TRBJ1-1|NA|few|TRBV30
CALHGVSSNTEAFF
TGTGCCCTACACGGGGTCTCCTCTAACACTGAAGCTTTCTTT
>TRBJ1-5|NA|few|TRBV6-1
CASSDSPSNQPQHF
TGTGCCAGCAGTGACAGCCCTAGCAATCAGCCCCAGCATTTT
>TRBJ2-5|NA|few|TRBV28
CASSLFRGPGETQYF
TGTGCCAGCAGTTTGTTCAGGGGACCTGGCGAGACCCAGTACTTC
>TRBJ2-1|NA|few|TRBV7-9
CASSLGVINEQFF
TGTGCCAGCAGCTTAGGAGTTATCAATGAGCAGTTCTTC
>TRBJ1-1|NA|NA|TRBV5-4
CASSLIMGPEAFF
TGTGCCAGCAGCCTCATCATGGGTCCTGAAGCTTTCTTT
>TRBJ1-1|TRBD1|NA|TRBV18
CASSPRPPTGVNTEAFF
TGTGCCAGCTCACCACGACCCCCCACAGGGGTCAACACTGAAGCTTTCTTT
>TRBJ2-3|TRBD2|few|TRBV9
CASSSGTSGDTQYF
TGTGCCAGCAGCTCGGGGACTAGCGGTGATACGCAGTATTTT
>TRBJ2-7|NA|NA|TRBV21-1
CASSKKDGPYEQYF
TGTGCCAGCAGCAAAAAGGACGGACCCTACGAACAGTACTTC
>TRBJ2-5|NA|NA|TRBV2
CASSEQGPQETQYF
TGTGCCAGCAGTGAACAGGGGCCTCAAGAGACCCAGTACTTC
>TRBJ2-7|TRBD1|NA|TRBV7-2
CASTQGDRYEQYF
TGTGCCAGCACCCAGGGGGATAGGTACGAGCAGTACTTC
>TRBJ2-3|NA|NA|TRBV5-4
CASSYQGDTQYF
TGTGCCAGCAGCTACCAGGGTGATACGCAGTATTTT
>TRBJ1-2|NA|NA|TRBV18
CASSPYQESGYYYGYTF
TGTGCCAGCTCACCTTACCAGGAATCCGGGTATTACTATGGCTACACCTTC
>TRBJ2-5|TRBD2|NA|TRBV11-2
CASSLLAGAFQTQYF
TGTGCCAGCAGCCTACTAGCGGGAGCGTTCCAGACCCAGTACTTC
>TRBJ2-2|NA|NA|TRBV14
CASSQVPGSGELFF
TGTGCCAGCAGCCAAGTTCCCGGATCCGGGGAGCTGTTTTTT
>TRBJ2-2|TRBD2|NA|TRBV5-1
CASSTASGSYTGELFF
TGCGCCAGCAGCACCGCTAGCGGGAGCTACACCGGGGAGCTGTTTTTT
>TRBJ1-3|NA|NA|TRBV19
CASSIPGEVSGNTIYF
TGTGCCAGTAGTATCCCGGGCGAAGTTTCTGGAAACACCATATATTTT
>TRBJ2-1|NA|few|TRBV6-6
CASTPSRSSYNEQFF
TGTGCCAGCACCCCGAGCCGGAGCTCCTACAATGAGCAGTTCTTC
>TRBJ2-7|TRBD2|once|TRBV9
CASSVSSGTTLEQYF
TGTGCCAGCAGCGTCTCTAGCGGGACCACCTTAGAGCAGTACTTC
>TRBJ2-6|NA|NA|TRBV19
CASSRQALLSGANVLTF
TGTGCCAGTAGCCGGCAGGCGCTACTCTCTGGGGCCAACGTCCTGACTTTC
>TRBJ2-2|TRBD1|NA|TRBV6-6
CASSYPGQGPTGELFF
TGTGCCAGCAGTTACCCGGGACAGGGGCCCACCGGGGAGCTGTTTTTT
>TRBJ2-3|NA|NA|TRBV10-3
CAISEEGRGATDTQYF
TGTGCCATCAGTGAGGAGGGGAGAGGTGCCACAGATACGCAGTATTTT
>TRBJ1-5|NA|few|TRBV5-3
CARSYQPQHF
TGTGCCAGAAGCTATCAGCCCCAGCATTTT
>TRBJ2-3|NA|NA|TRBV6-5
CASSYSLAPDTQYF
TGTGCCAGCAGTTACTCCCTCGCACCAGATACGCAGTATTTT
>TRBJ2-2|NA|NA|TRBV2
CASREELRRVGELFF
TGTGCCAGCAGAGAAGAACTCCGGAGGGTCGGGGAGCTGTTTTTT